This T cell receptor beta chain was captured in a study of identifying expanded T cells in peripheral blood. Collection occurred without any documented infections or immune events in donors. This table comes from immunoSEQ multiplex PCR, and its TCRdb copy is limited to in-frame clones, with some not included. The sample holds around 100,000 clones, roughly 88% seen once. The TCR sequence derives from a person between 18 and 75 years old in good health. Specimen: blood.

CDR3 nucleotide sequence: TGTGCCAGTAGTCTTTATCCGCCAGGGGGCGAGAACATTCAGTACTTC. It encodes CASSLYPPGGENIQYF. The chain couples TRBV19 to TRBJ2-4; TRBD1 agrees at 8 bases. Germline V gives CDR1 LNHDA, CDR2 SQIVND (reference sequence). This CDR3 has 16 residues. The V segment lost 5 bases and the J segment 7 bases; nucleotides outside the gene matches: 13.